This T cell receptor beta chain was sequenced during a study of cytomegalovirus exposure and HLA in healthy donors. At the level of the study: One earlier analysis, a look at about 179 million T cells, found some 110 million unique TCR beta sequences. Study-level results: The presence/absence work took it that sequencing depth was about the same across donors. Later findings reportedly placed an Asian-associated ancestry cluster below the approximately 670-donor mean for N-insertions. In an earlier analysis, productive rearrangement rates for most beta V segments clustered near 87% or 30%.

CDR3 size: 18 residues. Germline CDR1 MDHEN, CDR2 SYDVKM. V gave up 4 bases and J gave up 1 base, with 19 bases separating them. Researchers ran the PCR with 60 Vbeta and 13 Jbeta primers. The assay was immunoSEQ multiplex PCR, and TCRdb's table has in-frame clones only and misses some. The sample records approximately 120,000 clones, about 78% being singletons. Turning to this clone: What it binds is not known.

Sequences were obtained from PBMCs. The origin of this receptor is a middle-aged man in good health and CMV-seronegative. This chain links TRBV28 with TRBJ2-2; weak D call: TRBD2 (6 bases). The CDR3 DNA is TGTGCCAGCAGTTCGACGTGGGGGGACCGCGGGAACACCGGGGAGCTGTTTTTT. It is translated as CASSSTWGDRGNTGELFF.